This T cell receptor (beta chain) was retrieved from a study of blood T cell repertoires in COVID-19. Across the study: Samples representing acute and convalescent COVID-19 were sourced from the United States, Italy and Spain. PBMCs, B-cell-depleted T cells, or T cells provided the cDNA or gDNA that made up the material.

How the authors handled the data: Nucleated cell number was recorded as an estimate derived from reference gene primer amplification. Using immunoSEQ multiplex PCR, the repertoire was profiled, and TCRdb retains in-frame clones only, with some absent. That table is the source of V, J and clone size, and D and trimming were worked out from the DNA. The sample records 100,000 or so clones, 82% being singletons. After removal of 3 bases from V and 0 bases from J, the junction contained 3 bases not matched to a gene. CDR1 and CDR2 from the germline V gene are SGHKS and YYEKEE (reference sequence). The CDR3 runs 15 residues.

J is TRBJ1-3 and V is TRBV5-5, with 7 bases matching TRBD1. Sequences were obtained from peripheral blood. The origin of this receptor is a man between 65 and 85 years old with active or convalescent COVID-19. The CDR3 spells CASSSTGSSGNTIYF. For the CDR3, the DNA is TGTGCCAGCAGCTCGACAGGGTCCTCTGGAAACACCATATATTTT.